This T cell receptor beta chain is from a study of cytomegalovirus exposure and HLA in healthy donors. The PCR had 60 Vbeta and 13 Jbeta primers. The repertoire was sequenced with immunoSEQ multiplex PCR; TCRdb's copy has only in-frame clones and lacks some. The profile shows over 100,000 clones, around 76% of them singletons. About this clone itself: Its matching antigen is unknown. Likely a read error: the CDR3 ends without its conserved phenylalanine or tryptophan.

Study-wide findings and caveats: In a later analysis, V- and J-gene trimming of beta chains associated with a DCLRE1C missense variant, replicated independently.

The sample comprised PBMCs. The receptor's source is a male donor in good health and CMV-seronegative.

The CDR3 spells CASSLDRADYGYTL. The DNA for the CDR3 is TGTGCCAGCAGCTTAGATAGGGCAGACTATGGCTACACCCTC. The chain employs TRBV7-8 and TRBJ1-2; D not resolved. CDR3 length: 14 residues. Per the germline V gene, CDR1 is SGHVS and CDR2 is FQNEAQ. Trimming removed 1 base at V and 3 bases at J, with 9 bases between.